This is a list of T cell receptor beta chains from one sample in a study of early T cells in non-severe SARS-CoV-2 infection. Using its own MiXCR run on the 5' RACE reads, TCRdb lists one record per CDR3 protein. The table has approximately 98,000 distinct CDR3 sequences, 9.5% to 13% seen once. The source material was whole blood. These receptors were taken from an adult who was a healthcare worker with PCR-confirmed SARS-CoV-2 infection or an uninfected control (not recorded which). Each CDR3 is given with its conserved first and last residue. Fields, in order: J gene, V gene, CDR3 protein.

J gene: TRBJ1-5; V gene: TRBV12-3/TRBV12-4; CDR3 protein: CASRKTPGGNQPQHF
J gene: TRBJ2-5; V gene: TRBV20-1; CDR3 protein: CSVGERRLAGVVRETQYF
J gene: TRBJ2-1; V gene: TRBV7-3; CDR3 protein: CASSSRRDPGEQFF
J gene: TRBJ2-5; V gene: TRBV11-2; CDR3 protein: CASSPGGPRETQYF
J gene: TRBJ1-3; V gene: TRBV27; CDR3 protein: CASSYLPPGAENTIYF
J gene: TRBJ2-7; V gene: TRBV3-1; CDR3 protein: CASRDRTYEQYF
J gene: TRBJ2-2; V gene: TRBV6-5; CDR3 protein: CASSYKRRTNTGELFF
J gene: TRBJ2-7; V gene: TRBV7-9; CDR3 protein: CASSLYGTVSPGEQYF
J gene: TRBJ2-1; V gene: TRBV11-2; CDR3 protein: CASSPLAGAGNEQFF
J gene: TRBJ1-1; V gene: TRBV10-1; CDR3 protein: CASSARQGSGLLAFF
J gene: TRBJ2-1; V gene: TRBV29-1; CDR3 protein: CSVVLAQGLNEQFF
J gene: TRBJ1-1; V gene: TRBV7-6; CDR3 protein: CASSSSGTGAAAFF
J gene: TRBJ1-2; V gene: TRBV11-2; CDR3 protein: CASSLESGAVNYGYTF
J gene: TRBJ1-2; V gene: TRBV14; CDR3 protein: CASSQEGMGYTF
J gene: TRBJ2-2; V gene: TRBV7-2; CDR3 protein: CASSPDRALTGELFF
J gene: TRBJ2-5; V gene: TRBV5-1; CDR3 protein: CASSLAQMKETQYF
J gene: TRBJ1-3; V gene: TRBV25-1; CDR3 protein: CASSASGRDSGNTIYF
J gene: TRBJ2-1; V gene: TRBV5-1; CDR3 protein: CASSFQAGVGYNEQFF
J gene: TRBJ2-7; V gene: TRBV4-1; CDR3 protein: CASSPGPGQGPNQYYEQYF
J gene: TRBJ2-1; V gene: TRBV10-3; CDR3 protein: CAITKSGTHNEQFF
J gene: TRBJ1-4; V gene: TRBV6-1; CDR3 protein: CASSSGSTTNEKLFF
J gene: TRBJ2-3; V gene: TRBV6-1; CDR3 protein: CASTLSMGGTDTQYF
J gene: TRBJ2-1; V gene: TRBV20-1; CDR3 protein: CSAGRDGKADEQFF
J gene: TRBJ2-3; V gene: TRBV3-1; CDR3 protein: CASSQESGGGTFDTQYF
J gene: TRBJ2-7; V gene: TRBV6-5; CDR3 protein: CASSRKGGGYEQYF
J gene: TRBJ1-3; V gene: TRBV20-1; CDR3 protein: CSARNFTVSGNTIYF
J gene: TRBJ2-5; V gene: TRBV19; CDR3 protein: CASSMVTSGRETQYF
J gene: TRBJ1-6; V gene: TRBV27; CDR3 protein: CATRSSYNSPLHF
J gene: TRBJ1-4; V gene: TRBV11-2; CDR3 protein: CASSWTLKGEKLFF
J gene: TRBJ2-5; V gene: TRBV12-5; CDR3 protein: CASAPPHGGQETQYF
J gene: TRBJ2-5; V gene: TRBV5-1; CDR3 protein: CASSLGLSLQETQYF
J gene: TRBJ2-3; V gene: TRBV5-5; CDR3 protein: CASSSGLAGLRTDTQYF
J gene: TRBJ2-3; V gene: TRBV27; CDR3 protein: CASSFGDTDTQYF
J gene: TRBJ2-3; V gene: TRBV5-4; CDR3 protein: CASSLKREKADTQYF
J gene: TRBJ2-1; V gene: TRBV5-6; CDR3 protein: CASSLRLAGGEQFF
J gene: TRBJ2-6; V gene: TRBV7-8; CDR3 protein: CASTRKGAGANVLTF
J gene: TRBJ1-5; V gene: TRBV20-1; CDR3 protein: CSARPRTGGQPQHF
J gene: TRBJ1-5; V gene: TRBV12-3/TRBV12-4; CDR3 protein: CASSFGVVRNQPQHF
J gene: TRBJ2-1; V gene: TRBV24-1; CDR3 protein: CATSESQEPNEQFF
J gene: TRBJ2-7; V gene: TRBV7-9; CDR3 protein: CASSSGLSGAYEQYF
J gene: TRBJ2-7; V gene: TRBV7-3; CDR3 protein: CASSLMGTGVHEQYF
J gene: TRBJ2-7; V gene: TRBV12-3/TRBV12-4; CDR3 protein: CASSLRGSEQYF
J gene: TRBJ1-2; V gene: TRBV30; CDR3 protein: CAWSVLGINYGYTF
J gene: TRBJ1-1; V gene: TRBV12-3/TRBV12-4; CDR3 protein: CASSLTGGKTEAFF
J gene: TRBJ2-6; V gene: TRBV25-1; CDR3 protein: CASSEWKGSGANVLTF
J gene: TRBJ1-1; V gene: TRBV6-5; CDR3 protein: CASRRTGNTEAFF
J gene: TRBJ2-1; V gene: TRBV9; CDR3 protein: CASSVGDPNEQFF
J gene: TRBJ2-1; V gene: TRBV15; CDR3 protein: CATSRDRRGTITDNEQFF
J gene: TRBJ2-7; V gene: TRBV9; CDR3 protein: CASSVGNVPSYEQYF
J gene: TRBJ2-4; V gene: TRBV18; CDR3 protein: CASSPNPGPGDIQYF
J gene: TRBJ2-1; V gene: TRBV5-1; CDR3 protein: CASSLGTGSSNEQFF
J gene: TRBJ2-2; V gene: TRBV12-3/TRBV12-4; CDR3 protein: CASSRGGAYITGELFF